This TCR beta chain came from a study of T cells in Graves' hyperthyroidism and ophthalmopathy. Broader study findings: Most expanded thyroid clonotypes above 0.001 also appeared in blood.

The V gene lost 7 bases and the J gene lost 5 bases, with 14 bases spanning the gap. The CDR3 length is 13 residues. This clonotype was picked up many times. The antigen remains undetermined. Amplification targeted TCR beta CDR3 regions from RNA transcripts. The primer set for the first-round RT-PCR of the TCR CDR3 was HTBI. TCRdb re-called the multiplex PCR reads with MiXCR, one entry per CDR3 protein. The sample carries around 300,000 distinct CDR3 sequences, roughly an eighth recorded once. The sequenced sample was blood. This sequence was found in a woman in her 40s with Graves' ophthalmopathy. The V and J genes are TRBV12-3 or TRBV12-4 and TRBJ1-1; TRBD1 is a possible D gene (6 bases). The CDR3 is CASKLGGSTEAFF. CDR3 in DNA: TGTGCCAGCAAACTAGGGGGAAGTACTGAAGCTTTCTTT.